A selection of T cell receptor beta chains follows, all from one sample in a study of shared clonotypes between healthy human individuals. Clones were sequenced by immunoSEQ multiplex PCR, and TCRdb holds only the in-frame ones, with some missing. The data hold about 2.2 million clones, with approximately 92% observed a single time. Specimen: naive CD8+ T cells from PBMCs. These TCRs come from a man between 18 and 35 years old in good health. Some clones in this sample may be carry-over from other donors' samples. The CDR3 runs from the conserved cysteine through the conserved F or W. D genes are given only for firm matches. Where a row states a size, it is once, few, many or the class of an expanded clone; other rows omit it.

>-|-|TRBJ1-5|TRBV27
TGTGCCAGCAGACCTACCTTTAGCAATCAGCCCCAGCATTTT
CASRPTFSNQPQHF
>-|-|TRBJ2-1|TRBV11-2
TGTGCCAGCAGCTTAGGAAAGGCTGAGCAGTTCTTC
CASSLGKAEQFF
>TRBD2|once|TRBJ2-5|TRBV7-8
TGTGCCAGCAGCTTAGATCTAGCGGGAGCACAAGAGACCCAGTACTTC
CASSLDLAGAQETQYF
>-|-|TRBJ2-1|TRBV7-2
TGTGCCAGCAGCTTAGCGAGCGGGCTGGCCTACAATGAGCAGTTCTTC
CASSLASGLAYNEQFF
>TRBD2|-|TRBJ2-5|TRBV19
TGTGCCAGTAGTATAGAACAGACTAGCGGACAAGAGACCCAGTACTTC
CASSIEQTSGQETQYF
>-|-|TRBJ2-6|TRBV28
TGTGCCAGCAGTTTACGGACGGTTAGCTCTGGGGCCAACGTCCTGACTTTC
CASSLRTVSSGANVLTF
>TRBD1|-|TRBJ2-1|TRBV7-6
TGTGCCAGCAGCTTCGACAGGGGGCCTAGCAATGAGCAGTTCTTC
CASSFDRGPSNEQFF
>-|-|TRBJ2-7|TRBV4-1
TGCGCCAGCAGCGACGCCAGGGGCAACGAGCAGTACTTC
CASSDARGNEQYF
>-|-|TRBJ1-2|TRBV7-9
TGTGCCAGCACCGTGGGGCCGACGATTTCGGGCTACACCTTC
CASTVGPTISGYTF
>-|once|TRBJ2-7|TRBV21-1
TGTGCCAGCAGCACCGGACTAGAATCCTACGAGCAGTACTTC
CASSTGLESYEQYF
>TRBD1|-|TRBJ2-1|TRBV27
TGTGCCAGCAGACGGACAGGTGCCGACCATGAGCAGTTCTTC
CASRRTGADHEQFF
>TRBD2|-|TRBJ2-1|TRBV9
TGTGCCAGCAGCGTAGATGGACTAGCACGGAATGAGCAGTTCTTC
CASSVDGLARNEQFF
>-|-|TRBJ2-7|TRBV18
TGTGCCAGCTCACAGGGGGTGGACGAGCAGTACTTC
CASSQGVDEQYF
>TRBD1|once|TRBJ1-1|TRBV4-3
TGCGCCAGCAGCCAAGATCTCCAGGGGGCATGGAATGAAGCTTTCTTT
CASSQDLQGAWNEAFF
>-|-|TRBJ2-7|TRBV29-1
TGCAGCGTTGGTGGTTGGAGGGCGGGAACCTACGAGCAGTACTTC
CSVGGWRAGTYEQYF
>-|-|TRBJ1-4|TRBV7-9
TGTGCCAGCACCGGGGCCCCTAATGAAAAACTGTTTTTT
CASTGAPNEKLFF
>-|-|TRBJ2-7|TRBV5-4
TGTGCCAGCAGCGAGACCACTTTCTACGAGCAGTACTTC
CASSETTFYEQYF
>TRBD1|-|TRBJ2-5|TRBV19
TGTGCCAGTAGTATTATCGGGACAGTACAAGAGACCCAGTACTTC
CASSIIGTVQETQYF
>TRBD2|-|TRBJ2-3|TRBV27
TGTGCCAGCACCAAGGGACTAGCGGGAGGGTCAGATACGCAGTATTTT
CASTKGLAGGSDTQYF
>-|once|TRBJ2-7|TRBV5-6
TGTGCCAGCAGCTTTTCGGGCTCAACCTACGAGCAGTACTTC
CASSFSGSTYEQYF
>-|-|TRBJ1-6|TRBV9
TGTGCCAGCAGCTCGACCGGGACTCGGAATTCACCCCTCCACTTT
CASSSTGTRNSPLHF
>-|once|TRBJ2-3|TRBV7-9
TGTGCCAGCCCCTCGGGAGCTAGCACAGATACGCAGTATTTT
CASPSGASTDTQYF
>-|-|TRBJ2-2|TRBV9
TGTGCCAGCAGCCCCCAGAAATGGGCCACCGGGGAGCTGTTTTTT
CASSPQKWATGELFF
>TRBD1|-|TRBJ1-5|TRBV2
TGTGCCAGCAGCCGATTGACAGGGGGCGGCAATCAGCCCCAGCATTTT
CASSRLTGGGNQPQHF
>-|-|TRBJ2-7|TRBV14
TGTGCCAGCAGCCAGGCCCCACGGACCTACGAGCAGTACTTC
CASSQAPRTYEQYF
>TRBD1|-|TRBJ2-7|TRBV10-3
TGTGCCATCAGTGAGTCGCTAGGACAGGGGTACGAGCAGTACTTC
CAISESLGQGYEQYF
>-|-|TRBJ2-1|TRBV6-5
TGTGCCAGCAGGACTACCGGGACCTCGGGTAATGAGCAGTTCTTC
CASRTTGTSGNEQFF
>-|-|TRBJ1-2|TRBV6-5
TGTGCCAGCAGTTACTCGATGTGGTCTGGCTACACCTTC
CASSYSMWSGYTF
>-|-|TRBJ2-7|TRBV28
TGTGCCAGCGTTTCCAGGGAGACCTACGAGCAGTACTTC
CASVSRETYEQYF
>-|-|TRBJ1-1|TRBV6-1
TGTGCCAGCAGTGAAGTGAGGTCCGAAGCTTTCTTT
CASSEVRSEAFF
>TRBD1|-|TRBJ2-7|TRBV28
TGTGCCAGCAGCCAAGACAGGGGCTACGAGCAGTACTTC
CASSQDRGYEQYF
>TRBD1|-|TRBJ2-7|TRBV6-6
TGTGCCAGCAGTTACACTTTTGGACAGGTAATGGAGCAGTACTTC
CASSYTFGQVMEQYF
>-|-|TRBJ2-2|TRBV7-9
TGTGCCAGCAGCTTAGCTTCCACCGGGGAGCTGTTTTTT
CASSLASTGELFF
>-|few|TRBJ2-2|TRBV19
TGTGCCAGTAGTATCGGATTAACCGGGGAGCTGTTTTTT
CASSIGLTGELFF
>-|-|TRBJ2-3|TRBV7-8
TGTGCCAGCAGCTTAGAAGGGCCCACGGATACGCAGTATTTT
CASSLEGPTDTQYF
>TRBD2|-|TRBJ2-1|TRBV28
TGTGCCAGCAGTTTCACCCTAGCGGGAGGGGGCTATGAGCAGTTCTTC
CASSFTLAGGGYEQFF
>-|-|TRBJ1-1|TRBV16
TGTGCCAGCAGCCTATCCACAGGGGAAGCTTTCTTT
CASSLSTGEAFF
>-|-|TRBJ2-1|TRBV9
TGTGCCAGCAGCCCCTCCGGGACCTACAATGAGCAGTTCTTC
CASSPSGTYNEQFF
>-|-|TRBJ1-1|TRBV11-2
TGTGCCAGCAGCTTGACGGGGACTGAAGCTTTCTTT
CASSLTGTEAFF
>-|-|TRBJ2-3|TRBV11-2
TGTGCCAGCACCCCCCCCAGCACAGATACGCAGTATTTT
CASTPPSTDTQYF